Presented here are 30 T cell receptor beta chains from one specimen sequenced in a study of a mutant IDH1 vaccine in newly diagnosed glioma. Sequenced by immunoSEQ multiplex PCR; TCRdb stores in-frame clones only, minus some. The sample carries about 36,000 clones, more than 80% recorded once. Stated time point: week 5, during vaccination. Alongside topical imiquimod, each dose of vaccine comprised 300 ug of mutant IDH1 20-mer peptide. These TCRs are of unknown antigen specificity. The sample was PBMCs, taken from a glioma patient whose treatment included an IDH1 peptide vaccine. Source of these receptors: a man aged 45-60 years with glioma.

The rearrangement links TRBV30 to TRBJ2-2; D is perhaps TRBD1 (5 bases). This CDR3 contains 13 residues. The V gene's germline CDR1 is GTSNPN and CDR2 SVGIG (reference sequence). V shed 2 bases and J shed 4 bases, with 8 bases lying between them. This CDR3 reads CAWSPTGTGELFF. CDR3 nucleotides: TGTGCCTGGAGTCCCACAGGCACCGGGGAGCTGTTTTTT.

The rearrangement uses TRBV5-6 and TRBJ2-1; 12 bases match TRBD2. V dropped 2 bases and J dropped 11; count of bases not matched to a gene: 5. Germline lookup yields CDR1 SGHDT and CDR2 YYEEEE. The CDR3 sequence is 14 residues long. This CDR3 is CASSLLAGGLKQFF. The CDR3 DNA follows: TGTGCCAGCAGCTTACTAGCGGGAGGACTCAAGCAGTTCTTC.

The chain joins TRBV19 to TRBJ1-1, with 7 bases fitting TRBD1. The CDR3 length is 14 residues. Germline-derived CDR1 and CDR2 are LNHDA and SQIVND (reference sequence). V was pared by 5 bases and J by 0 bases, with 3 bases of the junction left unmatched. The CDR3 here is CASSLGQLNTEAFF. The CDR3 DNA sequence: TGTGCCAGTAGTCTGGGACAGCTGAACACTGAAGCTTTCTTT.

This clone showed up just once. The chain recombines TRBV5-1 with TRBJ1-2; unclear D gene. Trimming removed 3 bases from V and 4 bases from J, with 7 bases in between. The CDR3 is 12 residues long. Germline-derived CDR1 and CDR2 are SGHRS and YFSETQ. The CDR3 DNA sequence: TGCGCCAGCAGCTGGACCGGCTATGGCTACACCTTC. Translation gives CASSWTGYGYTF.

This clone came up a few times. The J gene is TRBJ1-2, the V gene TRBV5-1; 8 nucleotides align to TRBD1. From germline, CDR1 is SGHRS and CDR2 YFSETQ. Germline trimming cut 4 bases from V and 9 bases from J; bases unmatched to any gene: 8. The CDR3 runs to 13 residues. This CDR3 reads CASSPGQAPRYTF. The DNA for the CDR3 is TGCGCCAGCAGCCCGGGACAGGCTCCCCGCTACACCTTC.

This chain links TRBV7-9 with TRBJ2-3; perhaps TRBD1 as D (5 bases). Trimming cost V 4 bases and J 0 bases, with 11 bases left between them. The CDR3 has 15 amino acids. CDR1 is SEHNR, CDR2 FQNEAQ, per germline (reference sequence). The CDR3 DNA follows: TGTGCCAGCAGCTGGCAGGGCCCTAGCACAGATACGCAGTATTTT. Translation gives CASSWQGPSTDTQYF.

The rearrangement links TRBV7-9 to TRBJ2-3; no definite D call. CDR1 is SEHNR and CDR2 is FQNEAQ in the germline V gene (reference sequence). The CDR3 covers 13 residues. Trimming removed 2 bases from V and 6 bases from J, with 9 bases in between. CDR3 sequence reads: CASSLSRIDTQYF. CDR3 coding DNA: TGTGCCAGCAGCTTATCCCGTATCGATACGCAGTATTTT.

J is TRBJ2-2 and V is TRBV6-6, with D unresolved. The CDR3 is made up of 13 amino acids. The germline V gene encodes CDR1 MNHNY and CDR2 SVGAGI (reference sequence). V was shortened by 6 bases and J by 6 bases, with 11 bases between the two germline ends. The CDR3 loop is CASSYGEAGELFF. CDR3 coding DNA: TGTGCCAGCAGCTACGGAGAGGCCGGGGAGCTGTTTTTT.

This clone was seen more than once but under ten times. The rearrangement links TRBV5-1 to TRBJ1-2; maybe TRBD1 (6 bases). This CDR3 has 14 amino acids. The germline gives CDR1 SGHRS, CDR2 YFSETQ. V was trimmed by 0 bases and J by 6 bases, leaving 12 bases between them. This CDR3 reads CASSLGGGLDGYTF. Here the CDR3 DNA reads TGCGCCAGCAGCTTGGGAGGGGGTCTCGATGGCTACACCTTC.

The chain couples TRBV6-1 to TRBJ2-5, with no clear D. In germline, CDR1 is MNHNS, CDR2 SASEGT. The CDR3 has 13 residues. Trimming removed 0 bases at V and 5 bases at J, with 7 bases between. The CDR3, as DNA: TGTGCCAGCAGTGAAGCCGGCGCTGAGACCCAGTACTTC. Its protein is CASSEAGAETQYF.

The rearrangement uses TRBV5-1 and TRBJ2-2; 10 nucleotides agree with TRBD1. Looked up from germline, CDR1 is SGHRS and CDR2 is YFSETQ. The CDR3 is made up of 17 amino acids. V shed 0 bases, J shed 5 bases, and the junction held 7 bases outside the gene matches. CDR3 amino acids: CASSLEIQGQGTGELFF. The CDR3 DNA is TGCGCCAGCAGCTTGGAGATTCAGGGACAGGGGACCGGGGAGCTGTTTTTT. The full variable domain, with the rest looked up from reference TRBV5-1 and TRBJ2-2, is KAGVTQTPRYLIKTRGQQVTLSCSPISGHRSVSWYQQTPGQGLQFLFEYFSETQRNKGNFPGRFSGRQFSNSRSEMNVSTLELGDSALYLCASSLEIQGQGTGELFFGEGSRLTVL.

The CDR3 is CASSPSKQLYGYTF. The CDR3 nucleotides read TGTGCCAGCTCACCATCTAAACAGCTATATGGCTACACCTTC. J is TRBJ1-2 and V is TRBV18; D remains ambiguous. V was shortened by 2 bases and J by 5 bases, with 12 bases between the two germline ends. The CDR3 runs 14 residues. The germline gives CDR1 KGHSH, CDR2 LQKENI.

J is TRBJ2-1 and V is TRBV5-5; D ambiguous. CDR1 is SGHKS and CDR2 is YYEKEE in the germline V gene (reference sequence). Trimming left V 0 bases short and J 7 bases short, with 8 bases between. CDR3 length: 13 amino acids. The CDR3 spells CASSLGPGNEQFF. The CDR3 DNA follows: TGTGCCAGCAGCTTGGGCCCCGGGAATGAGCAGTTCTTC.

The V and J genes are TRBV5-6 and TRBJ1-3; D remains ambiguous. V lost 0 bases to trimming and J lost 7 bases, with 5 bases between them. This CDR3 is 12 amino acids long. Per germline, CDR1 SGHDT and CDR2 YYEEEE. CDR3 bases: TGTGCCAGCAGCTTGGCTCGGAACACCATATATTTT. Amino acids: CASSLARNTIYF.

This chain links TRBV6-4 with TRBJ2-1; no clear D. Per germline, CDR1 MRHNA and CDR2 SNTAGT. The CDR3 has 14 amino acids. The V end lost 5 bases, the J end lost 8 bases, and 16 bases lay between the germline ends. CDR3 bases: TGTGCCAGCAGTAAGGGTCCCTCTTTTGATGAGCAGTTCTTC. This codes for CASSKGPSFDEQFF.

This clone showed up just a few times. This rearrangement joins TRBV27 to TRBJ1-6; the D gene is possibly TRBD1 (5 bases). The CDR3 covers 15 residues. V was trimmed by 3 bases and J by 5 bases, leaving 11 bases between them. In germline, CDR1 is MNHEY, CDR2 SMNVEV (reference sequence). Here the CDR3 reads CASSFYGRDNSPLHF. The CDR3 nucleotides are TGTGCCAGCAGTTTCTATGGCAGGGATAATTCACCCCTCCACTTT.

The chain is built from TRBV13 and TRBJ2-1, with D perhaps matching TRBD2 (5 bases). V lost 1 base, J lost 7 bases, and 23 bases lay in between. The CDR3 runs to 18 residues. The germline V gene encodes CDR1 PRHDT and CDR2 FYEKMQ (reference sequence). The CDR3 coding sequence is TGTGCCAGCAGCTTAGAAGCGGTGGGAGCTTGGGTTACGAATGAGCAGTTCTTC. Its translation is CASSLEAVGAWVTNEQFF.

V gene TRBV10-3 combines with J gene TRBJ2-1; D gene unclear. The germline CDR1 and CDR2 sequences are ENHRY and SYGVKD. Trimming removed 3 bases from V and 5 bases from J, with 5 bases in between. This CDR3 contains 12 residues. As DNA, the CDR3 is TGTGCCATCAGTGATGAGAACAATGAGCAGTTCTTC. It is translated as CAISDENNEQFF.

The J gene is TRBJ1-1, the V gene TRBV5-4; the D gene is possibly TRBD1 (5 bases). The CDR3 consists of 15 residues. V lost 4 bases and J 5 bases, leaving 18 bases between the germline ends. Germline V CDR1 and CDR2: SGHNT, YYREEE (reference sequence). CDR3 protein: CASSKNGAGETEAFF. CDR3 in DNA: TGTGCCAGCAGCAAAAACGGGGCGGGGGAGACTGAAGCTTTCTTT.

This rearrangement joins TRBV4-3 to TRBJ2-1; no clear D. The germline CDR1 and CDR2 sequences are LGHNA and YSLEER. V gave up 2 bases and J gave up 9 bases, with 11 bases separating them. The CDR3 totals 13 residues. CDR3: CASSQFLQAEQFF. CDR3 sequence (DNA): TGCGCCAGCAGCCAATTTTTGCAGGCTGAGCAGTTCTTC.

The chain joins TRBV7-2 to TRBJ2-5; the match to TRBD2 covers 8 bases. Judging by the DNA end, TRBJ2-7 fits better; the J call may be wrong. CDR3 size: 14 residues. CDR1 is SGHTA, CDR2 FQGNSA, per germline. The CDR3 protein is CASSLGGGLYEQYF. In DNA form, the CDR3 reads TGTGCCAGCAGCTTAGGCGGGGGGCTCTACGAGCAGTACTTC.

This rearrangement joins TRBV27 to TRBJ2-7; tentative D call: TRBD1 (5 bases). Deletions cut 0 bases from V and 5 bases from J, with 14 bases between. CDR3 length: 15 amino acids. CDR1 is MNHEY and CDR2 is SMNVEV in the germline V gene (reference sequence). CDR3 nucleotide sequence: TGTGCCAGCAGTTTATCCCACAGGAGCCCCCACGAGCAGTACTTC. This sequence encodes CASSLSHRSPHEQYF.

The CDR3 loop is CASSEGLALLDEQFF. CDR3 in DNA: TGTGCCAGCAGTGAAGGACTAGCCCTTCTTGATGAGCAGTTCTTC. The gene calls are TRBV2 and TRBJ2-1, with 7 positions matching TRBD2. Trimming at V came to 1 base and at J to 8 bases, leaving 8 bases not matched to a gene. This CDR3 spans 15 amino acids. Germline V lookup: CDR1 SNHLY, CDR2 FYNNEI.

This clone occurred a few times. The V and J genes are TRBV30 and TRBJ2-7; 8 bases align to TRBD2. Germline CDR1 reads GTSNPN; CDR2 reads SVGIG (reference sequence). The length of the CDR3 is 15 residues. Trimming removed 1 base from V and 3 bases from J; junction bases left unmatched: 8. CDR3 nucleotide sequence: TGTGCCTGGAGTGAGGCGGGGGGCGCTTTCTACGAGCAGTACTTC. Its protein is CAWSEAGGAFYEQYF.

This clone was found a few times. DNA for the CDR3: TGTGCCTGGAGTGTGAGGGGCAGGAACACTGAAGCTTTCTTT. Translating it yields CAWSVRGRNTEAFF. The V gene is TRBV30, the J gene TRBJ1-1, with D maybe TRBD1 (5 bases). Trimming left V 0 bases short and J 1 base short, with 9 bases between. Germline V gene sequence: CDR1 GTSNPN, CDR2 SVGIG (reference sequence). The CDR3 has 14 amino acids.

The CDR3 DNA reads as TGTGCCAGCAGCTTATCCGGGGCTAGCGCGGCAGATACGCAGTATTTT. Translating gives CASSLSGASAADTQYF. The J gene is TRBJ2-3, the V gene TRBV9; D might be TRBD2 (6 bases). The CDR3 loop spans 16 amino acids. The germline gives CDR1 SGDLS, CDR2 YYNGEE. Trimming pared 4 bases from V and 4 bases from J, leaving 19 bases between.

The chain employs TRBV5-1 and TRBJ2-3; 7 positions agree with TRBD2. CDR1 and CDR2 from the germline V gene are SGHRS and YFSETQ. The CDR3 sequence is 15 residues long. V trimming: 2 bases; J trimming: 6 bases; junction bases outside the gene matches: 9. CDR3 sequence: CASSFGVTGGDTQYF. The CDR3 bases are TGCGCCAGCAGCTTCGGGGTTACGGGAGGCGATACGCAGTATTTT.

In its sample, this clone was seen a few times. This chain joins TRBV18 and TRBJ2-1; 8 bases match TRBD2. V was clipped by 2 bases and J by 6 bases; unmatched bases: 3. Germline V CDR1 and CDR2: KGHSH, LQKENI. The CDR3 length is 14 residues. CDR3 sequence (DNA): TGTGCCAGCTCACCAACGGGGGGGGGCAATGAGCAGTTCTTC. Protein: CASSPTGGGNEQFF.

CDR3 amino acids: CASSAPTDFSYEQYF. The CDR3 nucleotides read TGTGCCAGCAGCGCCCCCACCGACTTCTCCTACGAGCAGTACTTC. The gene calls are TRBV11-2 and TRBJ2-7, with D unresolved. The germline gives CDR1 SGHAT, CDR2 FQNNGV. The V gene lost 5 bases and the J gene lost 0 bases, with 14 bases spanning the gap. This CDR3 has 15 amino acids.

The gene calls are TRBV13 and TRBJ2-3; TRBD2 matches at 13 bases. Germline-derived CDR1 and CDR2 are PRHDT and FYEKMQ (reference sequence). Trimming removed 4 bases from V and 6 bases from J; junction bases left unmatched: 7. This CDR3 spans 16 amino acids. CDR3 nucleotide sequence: TGTGCCAGCAGCTCCCTACTAGCGGGGGGGCAGGATACGCAGTATTTT. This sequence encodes CASSSLLAGGQDTQYF. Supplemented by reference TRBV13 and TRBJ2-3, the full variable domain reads AAGVIQSPRHLIKEKRETATLKCYPIPRHDTVYWYQQGPGQDPQFLISFYEKMQSDKGSIPDRFSAQQFSDYHSELNMSSLELGDSALYFCASSSLLAGGQDTQYFGPGTRLTVL.